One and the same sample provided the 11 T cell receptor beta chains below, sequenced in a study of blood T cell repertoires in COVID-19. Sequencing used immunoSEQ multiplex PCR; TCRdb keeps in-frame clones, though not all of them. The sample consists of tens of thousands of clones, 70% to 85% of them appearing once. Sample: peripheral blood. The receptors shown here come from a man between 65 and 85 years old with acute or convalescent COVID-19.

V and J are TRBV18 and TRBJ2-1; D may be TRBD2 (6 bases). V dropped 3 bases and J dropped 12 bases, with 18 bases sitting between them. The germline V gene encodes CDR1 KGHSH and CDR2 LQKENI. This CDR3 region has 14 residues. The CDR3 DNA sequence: TGTGCCAGCTCACCTATCGGAGGGCGGGAAACGCAGTTCTTC. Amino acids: CASSPIGGRETQFF.

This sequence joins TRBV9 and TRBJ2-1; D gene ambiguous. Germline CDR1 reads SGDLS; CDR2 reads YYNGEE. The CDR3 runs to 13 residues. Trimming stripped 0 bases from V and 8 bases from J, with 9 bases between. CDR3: CASSVDFSHEQFF. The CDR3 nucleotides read TGTGCCAGCAGCGTAGACTTCTCCCATGAGCAGTTCTTC.

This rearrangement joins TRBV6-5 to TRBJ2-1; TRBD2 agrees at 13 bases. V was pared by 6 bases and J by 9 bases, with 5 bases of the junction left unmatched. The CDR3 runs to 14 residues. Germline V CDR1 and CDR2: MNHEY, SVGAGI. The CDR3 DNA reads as TGTGCCAGCAGAACTAGCGGGGGGGCCCCTGAGCAGTTCTTC. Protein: CASRTSGGAPEQFF.

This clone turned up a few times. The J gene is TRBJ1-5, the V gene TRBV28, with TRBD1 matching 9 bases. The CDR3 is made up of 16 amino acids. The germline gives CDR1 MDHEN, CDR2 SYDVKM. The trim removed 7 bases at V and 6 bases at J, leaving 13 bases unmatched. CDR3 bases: TGTGCCAGCATCTCCGGACAGGGGAGGGTTAGTCAGCCCCAGCATTTT. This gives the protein CASISGQGRVSQPQHF.

The CDR3 spells CATSEPGGTDTQYF. The CDR3 DNA sequence: TGTGCCACCAGTGAGCCGGGGGGCACAGATACGCAGTATTTT. The V and J genes are TRBV24-1 and TRBJ2-3, with D perhaps TRBD2 (6 bases). Trimming shortened V by 4 bases and J by 1 base, and 8 bases separated the two germline ends. The V gene's germline CDR1 is KGHDR and CDR2 SFDVKD. CDR3 length equals 14 residues.

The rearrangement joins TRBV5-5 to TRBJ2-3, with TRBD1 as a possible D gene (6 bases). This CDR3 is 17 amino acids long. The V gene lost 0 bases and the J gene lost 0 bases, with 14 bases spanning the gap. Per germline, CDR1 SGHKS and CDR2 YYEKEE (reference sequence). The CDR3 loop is CASSLDPRQASTDTQYF. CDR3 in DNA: TGTGCCAGCAGCTTGGACCCTCGACAGGCTAGCACAGATACGCAGTATTTT.

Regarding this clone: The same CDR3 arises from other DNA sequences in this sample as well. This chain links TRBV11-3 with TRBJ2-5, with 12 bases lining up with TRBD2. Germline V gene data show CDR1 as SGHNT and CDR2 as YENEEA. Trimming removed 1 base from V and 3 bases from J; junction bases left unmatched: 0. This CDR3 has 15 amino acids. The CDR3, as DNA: TGTGCCAGCAGCTTAGGACTAGCGGGAGAAGAGACCCAGTACTTC. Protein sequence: CASSLGLAGEETQYF.

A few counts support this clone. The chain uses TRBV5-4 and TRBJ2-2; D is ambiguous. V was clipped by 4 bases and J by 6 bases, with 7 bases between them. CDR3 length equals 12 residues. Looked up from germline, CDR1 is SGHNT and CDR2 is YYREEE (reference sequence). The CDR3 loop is CASSLQAGELFF. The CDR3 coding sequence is TGTGCCAGCAGCCTCCAGGCCGGGGAGCTGTTTTTT. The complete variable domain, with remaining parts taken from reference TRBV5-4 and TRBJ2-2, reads ETGVTQSPTHLIKTRGQQVTLRCSSQSGHNTVSWYQQALGQGPQFIFQYYREEENGRGNFPPRFSGLQFPNYSSELNVNALELDDSALYLCASSLQAGELFFGEGSRLTVL.

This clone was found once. CDR3 loop: CASEQGYLGYTF. CDR3 DNA sequence: TGTGCCAGCGAACAGGGTTACCTTGGCTACACCTTC. The chain has TRBV28 and TRBJ1-2; possible D gene TRBD1, 6 bases. CDR1 MDHEN and CDR2 SYDVKM come from the germline V gene. The CDR3 loop spans 12 amino acids. The V and J ends lost 8 bases and 7 bases respectively, with 14 bases between them.

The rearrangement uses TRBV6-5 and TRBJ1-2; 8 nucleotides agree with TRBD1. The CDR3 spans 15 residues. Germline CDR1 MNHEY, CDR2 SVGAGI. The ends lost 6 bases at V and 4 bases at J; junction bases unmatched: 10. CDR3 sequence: CASRVSQGAGYGYTF. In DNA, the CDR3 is TGTGCCAGCAGGGTATCGCAGGGGGCCGGCTATGGCTACACCTTC.

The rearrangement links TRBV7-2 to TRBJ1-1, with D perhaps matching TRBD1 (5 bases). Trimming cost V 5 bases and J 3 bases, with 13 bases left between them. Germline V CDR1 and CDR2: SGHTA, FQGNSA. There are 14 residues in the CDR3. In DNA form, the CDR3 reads TGTGCCAGCAGCCTTAAGGTAGGGGACACTGAAGCTTTCTTT. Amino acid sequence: CASSLKVGDTEAFF. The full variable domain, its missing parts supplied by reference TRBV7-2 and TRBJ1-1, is GAGVSQSPSNKVTEKGKDVELRCDPISGHTALYWYRQSLGQGLEFLIYFQGNSAPDKSGLPSDRFSAERTGGSVSTLTIQRTQQEDSAVYLCASSLKVGDTEAFFGQGTRLTVV.